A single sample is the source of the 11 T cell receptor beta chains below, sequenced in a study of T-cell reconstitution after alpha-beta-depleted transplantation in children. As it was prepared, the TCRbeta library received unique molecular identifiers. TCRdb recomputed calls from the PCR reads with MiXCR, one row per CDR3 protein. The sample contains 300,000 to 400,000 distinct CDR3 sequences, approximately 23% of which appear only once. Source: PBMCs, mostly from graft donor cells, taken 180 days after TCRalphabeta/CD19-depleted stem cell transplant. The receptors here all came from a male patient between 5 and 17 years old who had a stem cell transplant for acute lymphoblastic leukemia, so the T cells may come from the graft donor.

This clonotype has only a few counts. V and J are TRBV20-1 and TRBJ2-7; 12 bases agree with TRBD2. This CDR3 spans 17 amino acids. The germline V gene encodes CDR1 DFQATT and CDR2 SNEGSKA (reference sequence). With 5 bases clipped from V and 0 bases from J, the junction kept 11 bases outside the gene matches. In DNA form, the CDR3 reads TGCAGTGCTGTGACTAGCGGGAGTTCCCCAAGCTCCTACGAGCAGTACTTC. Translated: CSAVTSGSSPSSYEQYF.

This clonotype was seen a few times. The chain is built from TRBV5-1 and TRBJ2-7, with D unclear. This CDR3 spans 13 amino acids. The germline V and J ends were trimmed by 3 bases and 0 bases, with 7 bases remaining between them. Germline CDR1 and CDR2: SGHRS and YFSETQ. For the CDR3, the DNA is TGCGCCAGCAGCTGGGTCACCTCCTACGAGCAGTACTTC. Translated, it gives CASSWVTSYEQYF.

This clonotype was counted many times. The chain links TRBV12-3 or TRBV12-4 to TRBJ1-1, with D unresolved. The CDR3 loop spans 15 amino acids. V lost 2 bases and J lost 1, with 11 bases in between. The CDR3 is CASSLRRVPNTEAFF. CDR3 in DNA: TGTGCCAGCAGTTTACGACGGGTCCCGAACACTGAAGCTTTCTTT.

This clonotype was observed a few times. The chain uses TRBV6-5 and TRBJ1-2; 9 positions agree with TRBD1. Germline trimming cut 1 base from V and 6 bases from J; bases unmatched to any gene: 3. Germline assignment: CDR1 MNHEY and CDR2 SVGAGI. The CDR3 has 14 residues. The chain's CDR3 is CASSYLDRGHGYTF. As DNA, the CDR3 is TGTGCCAGCAGTTACTTGGACAGGGGCCATGGCTACACCTTC.

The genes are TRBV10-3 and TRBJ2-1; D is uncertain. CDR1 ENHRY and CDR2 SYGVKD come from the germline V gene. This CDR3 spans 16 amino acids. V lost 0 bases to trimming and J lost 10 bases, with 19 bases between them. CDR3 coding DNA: TGTGCCATCAGTGAGTCTCCCCGCTTCGGAGCATTCGAGCAGTTCTTC. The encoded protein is CAISESPRFGAFEQFF.

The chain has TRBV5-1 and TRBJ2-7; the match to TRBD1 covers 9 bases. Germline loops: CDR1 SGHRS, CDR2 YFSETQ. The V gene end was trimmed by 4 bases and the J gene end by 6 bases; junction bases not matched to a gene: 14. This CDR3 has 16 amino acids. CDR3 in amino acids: CASSKNPQGAAIEQYF. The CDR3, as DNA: TGCGCCAGCAGCAAGAATCCACAGGGGGCCGCCATCGAGCAGTACTTC.

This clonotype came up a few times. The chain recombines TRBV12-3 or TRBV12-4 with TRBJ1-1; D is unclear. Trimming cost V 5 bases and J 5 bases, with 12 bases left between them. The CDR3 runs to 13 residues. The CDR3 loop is CASSRELRTEAFF. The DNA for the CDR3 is TGTGCCAGCAGTCGGGAACTGAGGACTGAAGCTTTCTTT.

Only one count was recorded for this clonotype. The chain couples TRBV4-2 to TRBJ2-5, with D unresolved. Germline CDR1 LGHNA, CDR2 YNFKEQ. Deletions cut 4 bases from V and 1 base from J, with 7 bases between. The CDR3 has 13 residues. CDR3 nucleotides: TGTGCCAGCAGCCTTGACGTCCAAGAGACCCAGTACTTC. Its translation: CASSLDVQETQYF.

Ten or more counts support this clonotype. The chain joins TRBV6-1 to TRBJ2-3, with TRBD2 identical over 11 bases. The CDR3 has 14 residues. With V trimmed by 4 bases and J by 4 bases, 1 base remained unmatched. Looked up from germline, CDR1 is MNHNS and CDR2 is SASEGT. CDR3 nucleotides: TGTGCCAGCAGTGTAGCGGGAGGGGCAGATACGCAGTATTTT. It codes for CASSVAGGADTQYF.

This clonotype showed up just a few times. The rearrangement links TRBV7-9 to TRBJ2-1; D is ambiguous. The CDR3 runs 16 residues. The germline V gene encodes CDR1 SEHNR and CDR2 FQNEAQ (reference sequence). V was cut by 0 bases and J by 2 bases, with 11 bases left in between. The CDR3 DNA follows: TGTGCCAGCAGCTTAGCGATAGTTATACCCTACAATGAGCAGTTCTTC. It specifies CASSLAIVIPYNEQFF.

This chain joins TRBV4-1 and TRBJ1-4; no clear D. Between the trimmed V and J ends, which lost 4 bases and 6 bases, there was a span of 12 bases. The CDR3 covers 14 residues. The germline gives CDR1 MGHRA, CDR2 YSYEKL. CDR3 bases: TGCGCCAGCAGCCTAGCCTGGACCGATGAAAAACTGTTTTTT. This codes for CASSLAWTDEKLFF.